This T cell receptor (beta chain) was identified in a study of T cell repertoires in ileal Crohn's disease. Notes on the study in general: Clonal expansions were more frequent in active smokers than non-smokers at surgery. Compared with CD4 T cells, sorted CD8 cells carried more expanded clones.

The CDR3 runs to 15 residues. Germline CDR1 SGDLS, CDR2 YYNGEE. Trimming pared 4 bases from V and 3 bases from J, leaving 13 bases between. TCRB immunosequencing input was roughly 500 nanograms of biopsy DNA per sample. Assay used: immunoSEQ multiplex PCR; TCRdb lists only in-frame clones, some missing. The top ten clones hold less than 4% of a sample with about 16,000 clones, roughly 91% of them seen once. With regard to this clone: The antigen remains undetermined.

Eligibility required adulthood, ileal or ileocolonic Crohn's disease and indicated ileocolonic resection. The chain couples TRBV9 to TRBJ1-4; D is perhaps TRBD1 (6 bases). Sequenced: ileal tissue. The TCR was taken from an adult with Crohn's disease. This CDR3 is CASSPRSGANEKLFF. The CDR3 bases are TGTGCCAGCAGCCCCCGGTCAGGGGCTAATGAAAAACTGTTTTTT.